This TCR beta chain stems from a study of beta chain features in type 1 diabetes. General study findings and limits: Patients' naive, central memory and regulatory TCRB repertoires appeared more alike than those of healthy donors.

Of the isolated RNA, all was reverse transcribed, and so the sequenced material was expressed TCRB transcripts. Only in-frame clones appear in the TCRdb table, and some are missing; sequencing was by immunoSEQ multiplex PCR. The sample has more than 300,000 clones, around 15% seen once. Sorted populations all had greater than 98% purity. Points on this clone: As yet, its antigen is unknown.

Sequencing input: naive CD4+ T cells from blood. The receptor comes from a woman aged 18-35 years in good health.

CDR3 sequence (DNA): TGTGCCAGCAGTTCTCCTAGGGAGGGCCCAACAGATACGCAGTATTTT. It translates to CASSSPREGPTDTQYF. V usage is TRBV6-5 and J usage is TRBJ2-3, with 7 bases fitting TRBD2. CDR3 length: 16 residues. V trimming: 4 bases; J trimming: 3 bases; junction bases outside the gene matches: 10. Per germline, CDR1 MNHEY and CDR2 SVGAGI.